These 30 T cell receptor beta chains came from one sample sequenced in a study of radiation and T cells in renal cell carcinoma. TCRdb's copy holds only in-frame clones and misses some; the assay was immunoSEQ multiplex PCR. Of some 97,000 clones detected, approximately 82% appear once; the ten largest clones hold about 7.2%. Documented time point: blood 4 weeks post-SBRT, at nephrectomy. Treatment meaning: 15 Gy SBRT to primary tumor, nephrectomy 4 weeks later. Sequencing used blood, obtained from a patient whose treatment included radiotherapy and nephrectomy. The source is a man in his fifties or sixties with renal cell carcinoma.

The genes are TRBV4-2 and TRBJ2-3; 7 bases match TRBD2. V shed 0 bases and J 2 bases; nucleotides not matched to a gene: 5. Germline lookup yields CDR1 LGHNA and CDR2 YNFKEQ. The CDR3 contains 16 residues. CDR3 coding DNA: TGTGCCAGCAGCCAAGAATTAGCGGGCACCACAGATACGCAGTATTTT. This sequence encodes CASSQELAGTTDTQYF.

In DNA form, the CDR3 reads TGTGCCAGCAGCTTGGGGACAACTAATGAAAAACTGTTTTTT. Translating it yields CASSLGTTNEKLFF. V usage is TRBV5-6 and J usage is TRBJ1-4; D ambiguous. CDR1 and CDR2 from the germline V gene are SGHDT and YYEEEE. V was pared by 0 bases and J by 0 bases, with 3 bases between. The CDR3 is 14 residues long. Drawing the rest from reference TRBV5-6 and TRBJ1-4, the complete variable domain is DAGVTQSPTHLIKTRGQQVTLRCSPKSGHDTVSWYQQALGQGPQFIFQYYEEEERQRGNFPDRFSGHQFPNYSSELNVNALLLGDSALYLCASSLGTTNEKLFFGSGTQLSVL.

This chain connects TRBV6-1 to TRBJ1-1, with D hard to call. V lost 8 bases and J lost 0, with 10 bases in between. The germline CDR1 and CDR2 sequences are MNHNS and SASEGT. This CDR3 spans 13 amino acids. CDR3: CASSGRLNTEAFF. CDR3 DNA sequence: TGTGCCAGCTCGGGAAGATTGAACACTGAAGCTTTCTTT.

The chain links TRBV5-1 to TRBJ1-6, with D maybe TRBD1 (6 bases). V shed 2 bases and J shed 10 bases, with 10 bases lying between them. Germline V gene sequence: CDR1 SGHRS, CDR2 YFSETQ. The CDR3 has 13 residues. CDR3 sequence: CASSFQGNSPLHF. Here the CDR3 DNA reads TGCGCCAGCAGCTTCCAGGGGAACTCACCCCTCCACTTT.

The V and J genes are TRBV5-4 and TRBJ2-5; D is perhaps TRBD2 (5 bases). The ends were cut back, 4 bases at V and 2 bases at J, with 12 bases in the middle. The CDR3 is 14 residues long. In germline, CDR1 is SGHNT, CDR2 YYREEE (reference sequence). The CDR3 protein is CASSPPGNQETQYF. The CDR3 DNA reads as TGTGCCAGCAGCCCGCCGGGGAATCAAGAGACCCAGTACTTC.

The chain joins TRBV6-4 to TRBJ1-2, with D tentatively TRBD1 (6 bases). V gave up 8 bases and J gave up 5 bases, with 9 bases separating them. CDR3 length: 11 residues. Germline V gives CDR1 MRHNA, CDR2 SNTAGT. The CDR3 region is CASQGGYGYTF. The CDR3 DNA reads as TGTGCCAGCCAAGGGGGGTATGGCTACACCTTC.

CDR3 amino acids: CASSIQGTNEKLFF. DNA for the CDR3: TGTGCCAGTAGTATCCAAGGGACTAATGAAAAACTGTTTTTT. V and J are TRBV19 and TRBJ1-4; D unresolved. The CDR3 consists of 14 residues. V lost 3 bases, J lost 2 bases, and 7 bases lay in between. Germline V CDR1 and CDR2: LNHDA, SQIVND (reference sequence).

The rearrangement joins TRBV5-1 to TRBJ2-7, with D perhaps TRBD2 (6 bases). Germline V gene lookup returns CDR1 SGHRS and CDR2 YFSETQ. V lost 3 bases to trimming and J lost 3 bases, with 16 bases between them. The CDR3 is 15 residues long. For the CDR3, the DNA is TGCGCCAGCAGCTCTTTGGGGGGAGGAGACTACGAGCAGTACTTC. This gives the protein CASSSLGGGDYEQYF.

This clone has a handful of counts. The gene calls are TRBV21-1 and TRBJ2-7; the tabulated D call, TRBD1, remains unverified against the DNA. TRBV21-1 is a recognized pseudogene. The length of the CDR3 is 15 residues. Here the CDR3 reads CASRRRDSLPEEQYF. The CDR3 region has the DNA TGTGCCAGCAGACGCCGGGACAGCCTTCCGGAGGAGCAGTACTTC.

The chain joins TRBV4-1 to TRBJ2-1, with TRBD2 identical over 12 bases. The V and J ends lost 4 bases and 4 bases, in that order; junction bases with no gene match: 11. The CDR3 is 18 amino acids. Germline lookup yields CDR1 MGHRA and CDR2 YSYEKL. CDR3 residues: CASSPYQTSGSSYNEQFF. CDR3 in DNA: TGCGCCAGCAGCCCCTACCAGACTAGCGGGAGTTCTTACAATGAGCAGTTCTTC.

This clone was counted once. The chain combines TRBV6-6 with TRBJ2-1; 7 positions match TRBD2. CDR3 length equals 15 residues. The V and J ends lost 5 bases and 5 bases, in that order; junction bases with no gene match: 9. Germline CDR1 MNHNY, CDR2 SVGAGI (reference sequence). The CDR3 sequence: CASSRQRGRDNEQFF. In DNA, the CDR3 is TGTGCCAGCAGTCGCCAGCGGGGAAGGGACAATGAGCAGTTCTTC.

The chain combines TRBV18 with TRBJ1-5; TRBD1 matches 9 bases. This CDR3 contains 15 residues. V trimming: 4 bases; J trimming: 9 bases; junction bases outside the gene matches: 10. Germline CDR1 and CDR2: KGHSH and LQKENI. The CDR3 nucleotides are TGTGCCAGCTCACTAGGACAGGGGACGGGAAGGCCCCAGCATTTT. This translates into CASSLGQGTGRPQHF. Combining the CDR3 with reference TRBV18 and TRBJ1-5 gives the whole variable domain NAGVMQNPRHLVRRRGQEARLRCSPMKGHSHVYWYRQLPEEGLKFMVYLQKENIIDESGMPKERFSAEFPKEGPSILRIQQVVRGDSAAYFCASSLGQGTGRPQHFGDGTRLSIL.

The gene calls are TRBV6-6 and TRBJ2-1; D is unresolved. Germline CDR1 and CDR2: MNHNY and SVGAGI (reference sequence). V dropped 0 bases and J dropped 8 bases, with 11 bases sitting between them. This CDR3 spans 14 amino acids. The CDR3 DNA is TGTGCCAGCAGTTACTCGACCGCAATGGATGAGCAGTTCTTC. Protein: CASSYSTAMDEQFF.

This chain links TRBV28 with TRBJ2-7; TRBD1 is a possible D gene (6 bases). Trimming cost V 3 bases and J 7 bases, with 19 bases left between them. The V gene's germline CDR1 is MDHEN and CDR2 SYDVKM. The length of the CDR3 is 15 residues. The CDR3 DNA is TGTGCCAGCAGTTTTATCACAGAGCTAAGGGGGGAGCAGTACTTC. Protein sequence: CASSFITELRGEQYF.

V is TRBV27 and J is TRBJ1-1; D is ambiguous. Germline CDR1 and CDR2: MNHEY and SMNVEV (reference sequence). The CDR3 consists of 11 residues. Trimming pared 7 bases from V and 1 base from J, leaving 4 bases between. The CDR3 DNA follows: TGTGCCAGCAAGGGGAACACTGAAGCTTTCTTT. The encoded protein is CASKGNTEAFF.

Remarks on this clone: The junction departs from the called germline gene at one end, perhaps through a read error. V is TRBV4-1 and J is TRBJ1-2, with a possible D match to TRBD1 (5 bases). The CDR3 spans 14 residues. Germline assignment: CDR1 MGHRA and CDR2 YSYEKL. CDR3 sequence: CASRQGAGNYGYTF. The CDR3 DNA is TGCGCCAGCAGACAAGGGGCAGGTAACTATGGCTACACCTTC.

This clone appeared a single time. The chain is built from TRBV11-1 and TRBJ2-7; possibly TRBD2 for D (5 bases). Trimming shortened V by 5 bases and J by 1 base, and 12 bases separated the two germline ends. The CDR3 spans 14 residues. Germline-derived CDR1 and CDR2 are SGHAT and FQDESV (reference sequence). DNA of the CDR3: TGTGCCAGCAGCCCCCTTTGGGAGTCCTACGAGCAGTACTTC. This codes for CASSPLWESYEQYF.

The CDR3 DNA sequence: TGTGCCAGTAGTATGAGACAGTCGGGTCAGCCCCAGCATTTT. This translates into CASSMRQSGQPQHF. This chain uses TRBV19 with TRBJ1-5; the D gene is possibly TRBD1 (5 bases). Trimming took 3 bases from V and 6 from J, leaving 12 bases between them. The CDR3 runs 14 residues. CDR1 LNHDA and CDR2 SQIVND come from the germline V gene (reference sequence).

The CDR3 region has the DNA TGTGCCACCAGCTTACGGGACTCTTGGAATGAGCAGTTCTTC. Amino acid sequence: CATSLRDSWNEQFF. The rearrangement links TRBV15 to TRBJ2-1; D perhaps matches TRBD2 (6 bases). CDR3 size: 14 residues. Deletions cut 5 bases from V and 7 bases from J, with 15 bases between. CDR1 is LNHNV, CDR2 YYDKDF, per germline (reference sequence).

The chain employs TRBV9 and TRBJ1-2; 10 nucleotides align to TRBD1. Germline V gives CDR1 SGDLS, CDR2 YYNGEE. V lost 0 bases, J lost 3 bases, and 2 bases stayed unmatched. CDR3 length equals 15 residues. In DNA form, the CDR3 reads TGTGCCAGCAGCGTAGGTGGACAGGGGGACTATGGCTACACCTTC. Translating it yields CASSVGGQGDYGYTF.

This chain links TRBV28 with TRBJ2-7; D possibly matches TRBD1 or TRBD2 (5 bases each). Trimming pared 3 bases from V and 0 bases from J, leaving 12 bases between. The CDR3 extends over 15 amino acids. CDR1 and CDR2 (germline): MDHEN, SYDVKM. The CDR3 sequence is CASSFGGPSSYEQYF. CDR3 in DNA: TGTGCCAGCAGTTTTGGGGGTCCAAGCTCCTACGAGCAGTACTTC. The variable domain in full, with the rest retrieved from reference TRBV28 and TRBJ2-7, is DVKVTQSSRYLVKRTGEKVFLECVQDMDHENMFWYRQDPGLGLRLIYFSYDVKMKEKGDIPEGYSVSREKKERFSLILESASTNQTSMYLCASSFGGPSSYEQYFGPGTRLTVT.

The chain couples TRBV7-2 to TRBJ2-3; 7 nucleotides line up with TRBD1. The CDR3 spans 13 residues. J gave up 4 bases and V 5 bases, and 3 bases lay outside the gene matches. Germline V lookup: CDR1 SGHTA, CDR2 FQGNSA. CDR3 sequence: CASSVQGADTQYF. CDR3 nucleotide sequence: TGTGCCAGCAGCGTGCAGGGGGCAGATACGCAGTATTTT.

The J gene is TRBJ1-1, the V gene TRBV10-1, with 8 nucleotides matching TRBD1. Germline lookup yields CDR1 WNHNN and CDR2 SYGVQD (reference sequence). CDR3 size: 15 residues. With 3 bases clipped from V and 10 bases from J, the junction kept 13 bases outside the gene matches. The CDR3 sequence: CASSESGQGKRRAFF. For the CDR3, the DNA is TGCGCCAGCAGTGAAAGCGGACAGGGAAAGAGAAGAGCTTTCTTT.

This chain uses TRBV19 with TRBJ2-7; D call uncertain. Trimming removed 5 bases at V and 2 bases at J, with 16 bases between. CDR3 length: 15 residues. Germline V gives CDR1 LNHDA, CDR2 SQIVND (reference sequence). As DNA, the CDR3 is TGTGCCAGTAGTCCAGCAGACGTCCTACCCTACGAGCAGTACTTC. This translates into CASSPADVLPYEQYF.

The chain employs TRBV7-8 and TRBJ2-5; perhaps TRBD1 as D (6 bases). Germline lookup yields CDR1 SGHVS and CDR2 FQNEAQ. V dropped 3 bases and J dropped 2 bases, with 19 bases sitting between them. The CDR3 spans 17 residues. CDR3 nucleotides: TGTGCCAGCAGCTTGGGGACAAACATAAGGGTTCAAGAGACCCAGTACTTC. Translating gives CASSLGTNIRVQETQYF. The full variable domain, with the rest looked up from reference TRBV7-8 and TRBJ2-5, is GAGVSQSPRYKVAKRGQDVALRCDPISGHVSLFWYQQALGQGPEFLTYFQNEAQLDKSGLPSDRFFAERPEGSVSTLKIQRTQQEDSAVYLCASSLGTNIRVQETQYFGPGTRLLVL.

The CDR3 coding sequence is TGTGCCAGCAGCTTGGGTTCTAGCGGGAGCTCAGATACGCAGTATTTT. Amino acid sequence: CASSLGSSGSSDTQYF. This sequence joins TRBV7-9 and TRBJ2-3; 10 bases match TRBD2. The CDR3 sequence is 16 residues long. In germline, CDR1 is SEHNR, CDR2 FQNEAQ (reference sequence). V trimming: 3 bases; J trimming: 4 bases; junction bases outside the gene matches: 7.

CDR3 amino acids: CASSLRPDYGYTF. In DNA, the CDR3 is TGTGCCAGCAGCCTCAGGCCCGACTATGGCTACACCTTC. The chain combines TRBV5-4 with TRBJ1-2; D call uncertain. Trimming removed 4 bases from V and 3 bases from J, with 10 bases in between. Germline V gene lookup returns CDR1 SGHNT and CDR2 YYREEE (reference sequence). The CDR3 runs to 13 residues.

The rearrangement links TRBV19 to TRBJ2-1, with D maybe TRBD2 (6 bases). CDR3 length: 15 amino acids. The V gene lost 4 bases and the J gene lost 2 bases, with 12 bases spanning the gap. Germline V gene lookup returns CDR1 LNHDA and CDR2 SQIVND (reference sequence). CDR3 region: CASSTRLVAYNEQFF. As DNA, the CDR3 is TGTGCCAGTAGTACGCGACTAGTAGCCTACAATGAGCAGTTCTTC. The complete variable domain, with remaining parts taken from reference TRBV19 and TRBJ2-1, reads DGGITQSPKYLFRKEGQNVTLSCEQNLNHDAMYWYRQDPGQGLRLIYYSQIVNDFQKGDIAEGYSVSREKKESFPLTVTSAQKNPTAFYLCASSTRLVAYNEQFFGPGTRLTVL.

This chain joins TRBV7-9 and TRBJ2-3, with 7 bases that match TRBD1. This CDR3 has 16 amino acids. Per germline, CDR1 SEHNR and CDR2 FQNEAQ (reference sequence). Germline trimming cut 1 base from V and 4 bases from J; bases unmatched to any gene: 8. The CDR3 region has the DNA TGTGCCAGCAGCTTAGGCCCGACAGGGTACGCAGATACGCAGTATTTT. Amino acid sequence: CASSLGPTGYADTQYF.

The rearrangement joins TRBV5-1 to TRBJ1-6, with D tentatively TRBD1 (5 bases). CDR3 length equals 14 residues. The ends were cut back, 3 bases at V and 7 bases at J, with 11 bases in the middle. Germline assignment: CDR1 SGHRS and CDR2 YFSETQ. The CDR3 here is CASSSGERNSPLHF. The CDR3 bases are TGCGCCAGCAGCTCGGGGGAGAGGAATTCACCCCTCCACTTT.